This T cell receptor beta chain was identified in a study of Tregs in tolerant kidney transplant recipients. Using immunoSEQ multiplex PCR, the repertoire was profiled, and TCRdb retains in-frame clones only, with some absent. The profile shows just under 20,000 clones, around three fifths of them singletons. In the case of this clone: What it recognizes is unknown.

This CDR3 is 15 amino acids long. CDR1 and CDR2 (germline): SGDLS, YYNGEE. The V and J ends lost 5 bases and 10 bases respectively, with 19 bases between them. The sequence derives from a human donor in good health. Sequenced: Tregs from blood cultured with allogeneic cells. This rearrangement joins TRBV9 to TRBJ1-6; D may be TRBD1 (5 bases). For the CDR3, the DNA is TGTGCCAGCAGACAGGAAACTCCGCGTAACTCACCCCTCCACTTT. Its translation: CASRQETPRNSPLHF.